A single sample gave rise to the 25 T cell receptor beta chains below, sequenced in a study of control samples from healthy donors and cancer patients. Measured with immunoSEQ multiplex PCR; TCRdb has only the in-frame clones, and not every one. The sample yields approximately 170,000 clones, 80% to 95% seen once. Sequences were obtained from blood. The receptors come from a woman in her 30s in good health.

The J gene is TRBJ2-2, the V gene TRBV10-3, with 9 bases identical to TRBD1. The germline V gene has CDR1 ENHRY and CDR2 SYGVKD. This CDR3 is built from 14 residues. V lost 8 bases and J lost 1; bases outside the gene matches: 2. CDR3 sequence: CAIGGQGNTGELFF. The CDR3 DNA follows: TGTGCCATCGGGGGACAGGGGAACACCGGGGAGCTGTTTTTT.

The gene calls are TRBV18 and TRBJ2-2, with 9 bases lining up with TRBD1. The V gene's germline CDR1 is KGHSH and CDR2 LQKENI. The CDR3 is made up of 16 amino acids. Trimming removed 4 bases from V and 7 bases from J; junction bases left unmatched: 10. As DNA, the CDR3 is TGTGCCAGCTCACTCAGGGACAGGGAAGACCGCGGGGAGCTGTTTTTT. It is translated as CASSLRDREDRGELFF.

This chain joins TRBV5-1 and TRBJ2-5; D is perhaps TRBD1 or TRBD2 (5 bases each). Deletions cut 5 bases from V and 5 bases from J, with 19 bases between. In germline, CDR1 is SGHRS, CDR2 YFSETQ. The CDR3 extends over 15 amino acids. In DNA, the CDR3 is TGCGCCAGCAGGGGTGGGACCTCTCTCGGCGAGACCCAGTACTTC. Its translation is CASRGGTSLGETQYF.

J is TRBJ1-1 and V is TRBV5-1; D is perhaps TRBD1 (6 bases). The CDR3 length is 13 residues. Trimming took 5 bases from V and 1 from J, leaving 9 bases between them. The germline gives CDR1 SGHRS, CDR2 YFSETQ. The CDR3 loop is CASRQDRNTEAFF. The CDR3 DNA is TGCGCCAGCAGACAGGACAGGAACACTGAAGCTTTCTTT.

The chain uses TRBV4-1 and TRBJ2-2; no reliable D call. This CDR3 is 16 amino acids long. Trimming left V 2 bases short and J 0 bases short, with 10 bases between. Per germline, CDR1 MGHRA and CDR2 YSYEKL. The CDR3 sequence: CASSQFGQANTGELFF. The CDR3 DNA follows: TGCGCCAGCAGCCAATTTGGCCAGGCGAACACCGGGGAGCTGTTTTTT.

CDR3 nucleotide sequence: TGTGCCACCAGTGATTTAAGGGACTCCTACAATGAGCAGTTCTTC. The encoded protein is CATSDLRDSYNEQFF. J is TRBJ2-1 and V is TRBV24-1; D is unclear. The V end lost 1 base, the J end lost 0 bases, and 6 bases lay between the germline ends. Per germline, CDR1 KGHDR and CDR2 SFDVKD. The CDR3 length is 15 residues.

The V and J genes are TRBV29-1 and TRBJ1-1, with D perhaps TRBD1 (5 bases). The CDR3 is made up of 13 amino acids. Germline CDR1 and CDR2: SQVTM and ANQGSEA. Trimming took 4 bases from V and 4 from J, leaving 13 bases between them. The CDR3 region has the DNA TGCAGCGTTGCCCTGGGGGAAGGCACTGAAGCTTTCTTT. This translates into CSVALGEGTEAFF.

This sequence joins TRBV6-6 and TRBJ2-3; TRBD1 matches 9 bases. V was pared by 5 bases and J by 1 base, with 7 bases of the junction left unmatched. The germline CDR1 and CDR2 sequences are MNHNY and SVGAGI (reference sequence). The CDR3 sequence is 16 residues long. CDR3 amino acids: CASSKNRDRGTDTQYF. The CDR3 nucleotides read TGTGCCAGCAGTAAAAACCGGGACAGGGGCACAGATACGCAGTATTTT.

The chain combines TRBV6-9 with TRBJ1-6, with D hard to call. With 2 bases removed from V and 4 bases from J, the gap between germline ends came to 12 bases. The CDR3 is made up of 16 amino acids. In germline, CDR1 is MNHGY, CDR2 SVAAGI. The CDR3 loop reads CASSYVKPRYNSPLHF. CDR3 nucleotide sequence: TGTGCCAGCAGTTATGTTAAGCCCCGTTATAATTCACCCCTCCACTTT.

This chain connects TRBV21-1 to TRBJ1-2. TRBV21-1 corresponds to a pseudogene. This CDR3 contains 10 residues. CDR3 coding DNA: TGTGCCAGCAGCATGAGAAGCTACACCTTC. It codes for CASSMRSYTF.

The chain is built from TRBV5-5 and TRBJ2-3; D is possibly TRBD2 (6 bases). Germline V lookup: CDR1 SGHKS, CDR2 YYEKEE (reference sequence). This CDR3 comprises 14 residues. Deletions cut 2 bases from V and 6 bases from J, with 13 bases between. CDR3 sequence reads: CASSFGSGHDTQYF. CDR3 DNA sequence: TGTGCCAGCAGCTTCGGTAGCGGACATGATACGCAGTATTTT.

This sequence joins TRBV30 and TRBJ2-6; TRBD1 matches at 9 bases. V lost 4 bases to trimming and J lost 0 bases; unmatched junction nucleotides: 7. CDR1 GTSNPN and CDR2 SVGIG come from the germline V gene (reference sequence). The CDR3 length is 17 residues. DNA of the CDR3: TGTGCCTGGAAAACAGGGGGCGGGATCTCTGGGGCCAACGTCCTGACTTTC. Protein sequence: CAWKTGGGISGANVLTF.

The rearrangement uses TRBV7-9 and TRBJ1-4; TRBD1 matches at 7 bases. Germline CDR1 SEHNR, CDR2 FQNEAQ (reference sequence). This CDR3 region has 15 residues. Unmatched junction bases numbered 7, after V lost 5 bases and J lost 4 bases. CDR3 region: CASSPGGLLNEKLFF. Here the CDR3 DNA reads TGTGCCAGCAGCCCAGGGGGACTCCTTAATGAAAAACTGTTTTTT.

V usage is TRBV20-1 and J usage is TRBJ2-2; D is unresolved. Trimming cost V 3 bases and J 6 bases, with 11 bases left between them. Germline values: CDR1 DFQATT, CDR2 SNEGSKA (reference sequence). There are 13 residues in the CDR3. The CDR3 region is CSASLRVAGELFF. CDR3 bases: TGCAGTGCTAGTTTAAGGGTGGCCGGGGAGCTGTTTTTT.

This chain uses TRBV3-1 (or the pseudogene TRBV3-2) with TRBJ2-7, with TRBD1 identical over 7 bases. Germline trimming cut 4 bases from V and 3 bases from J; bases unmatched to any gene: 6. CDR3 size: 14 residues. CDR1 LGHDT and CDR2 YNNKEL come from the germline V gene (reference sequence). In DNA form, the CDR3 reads TGTGCCAGCAGCCGGGACAGCGTTAGCTACGAGCAGTACTTC. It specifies CASSRDSVSYEQYF.

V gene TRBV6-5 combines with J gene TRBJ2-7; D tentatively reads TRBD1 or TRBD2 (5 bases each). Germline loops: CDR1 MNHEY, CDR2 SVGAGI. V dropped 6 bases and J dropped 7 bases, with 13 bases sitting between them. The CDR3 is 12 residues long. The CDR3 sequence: CASSWDGGEQYF. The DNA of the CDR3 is TGTGCCAGCAGCTGGGACGGCGGGGAGCAGTACTTC.

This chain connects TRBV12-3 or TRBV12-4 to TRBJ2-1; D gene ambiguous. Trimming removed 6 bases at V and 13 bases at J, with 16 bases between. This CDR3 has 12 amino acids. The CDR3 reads CASSKDAIRQFF. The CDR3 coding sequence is TGTGCCAGCAGCAAGGACGCGATAAGACAGTTCTTC.

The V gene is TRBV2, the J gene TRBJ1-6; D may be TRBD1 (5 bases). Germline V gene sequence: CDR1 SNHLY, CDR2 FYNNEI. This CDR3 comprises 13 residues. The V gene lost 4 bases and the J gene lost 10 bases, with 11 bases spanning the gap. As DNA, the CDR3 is TGTGCCAGCAGTGGAGGGGTAACATCACCCCTCCACTTT. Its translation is CASSGGVTSPLHF.

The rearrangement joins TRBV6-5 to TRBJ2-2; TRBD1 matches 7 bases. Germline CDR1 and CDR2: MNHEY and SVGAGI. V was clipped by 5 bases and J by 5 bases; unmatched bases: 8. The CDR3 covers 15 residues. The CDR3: CASSRRQGLTGELFF. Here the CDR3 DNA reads TGTGCCAGCAGTCGGAGACAGGGCCTGACCGGGGAGCTGTTTTTT.

The CDR3 protein is CASSSRTLGRFGYGYTF. CDR3 DNA: TGTGCCAGCAGCTCCCGGACACTCGGCCGATTCGGCTATGGCTACACCTTC. This chain joins TRBV9 and TRBJ1-2; tentative D call: TRBD1 (5 bases). Germline CDR1 reads SGDLS; CDR2 reads YYNGEE. The length of the CDR3 is 17 residues. V was shortened by 4 bases and J by 4 bases, with 23 bases between the two germline ends.

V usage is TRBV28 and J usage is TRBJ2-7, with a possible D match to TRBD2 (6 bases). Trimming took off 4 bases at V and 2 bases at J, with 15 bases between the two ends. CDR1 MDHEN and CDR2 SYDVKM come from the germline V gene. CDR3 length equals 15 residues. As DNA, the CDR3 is TGTGCCAGCAGTTCCGACGGCGCGGGGCCCTACGAGCAGTACTTC. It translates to CASSSDGAGPYEQYF. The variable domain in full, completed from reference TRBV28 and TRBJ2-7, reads DVKVTQSSRYLVKRTGEKVFLECVQDMDHENMFWYRQDPGLGLRLIYFSYDVKMKEKGDIPEGYSVSREKKERFSLILESASTNQTSMYLCASSSDGAGPYEQYFGPGTRLTVT.

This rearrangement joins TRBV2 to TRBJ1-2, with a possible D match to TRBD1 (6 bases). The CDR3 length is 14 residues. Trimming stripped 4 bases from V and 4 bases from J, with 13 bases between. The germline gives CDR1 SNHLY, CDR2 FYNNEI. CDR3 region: CASSGVGGAYGYTF. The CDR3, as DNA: TGTGCCAGCAGTGGGGTTGGGGGGGCCTATGGCTACACCTTC.

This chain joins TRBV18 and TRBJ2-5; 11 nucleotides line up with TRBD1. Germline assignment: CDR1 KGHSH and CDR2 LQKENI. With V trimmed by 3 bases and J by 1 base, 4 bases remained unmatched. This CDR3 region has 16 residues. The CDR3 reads CASSPGQGGGQETQYF. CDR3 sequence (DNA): TGTGCCAGCTCACCGGGACAGGGGGGAGGCCAAGAGACCCAGTACTTC.

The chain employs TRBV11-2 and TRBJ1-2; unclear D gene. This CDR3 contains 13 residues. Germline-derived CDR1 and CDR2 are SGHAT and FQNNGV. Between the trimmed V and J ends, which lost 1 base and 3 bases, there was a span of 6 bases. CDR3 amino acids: CASSLGLYYGYTF. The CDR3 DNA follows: TGTGCCAGCAGCTTAGGATTGTACTATGGCTACACCTTC.

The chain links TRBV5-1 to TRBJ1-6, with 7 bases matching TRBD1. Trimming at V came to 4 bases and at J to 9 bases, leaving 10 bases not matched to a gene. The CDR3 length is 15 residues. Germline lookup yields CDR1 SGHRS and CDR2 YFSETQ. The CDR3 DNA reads TGCGCCAGCAGCCCTTTAACAGGGGCCCGTTCACCCCTCCACTTT. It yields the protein CASSPLTGARSPLHF.